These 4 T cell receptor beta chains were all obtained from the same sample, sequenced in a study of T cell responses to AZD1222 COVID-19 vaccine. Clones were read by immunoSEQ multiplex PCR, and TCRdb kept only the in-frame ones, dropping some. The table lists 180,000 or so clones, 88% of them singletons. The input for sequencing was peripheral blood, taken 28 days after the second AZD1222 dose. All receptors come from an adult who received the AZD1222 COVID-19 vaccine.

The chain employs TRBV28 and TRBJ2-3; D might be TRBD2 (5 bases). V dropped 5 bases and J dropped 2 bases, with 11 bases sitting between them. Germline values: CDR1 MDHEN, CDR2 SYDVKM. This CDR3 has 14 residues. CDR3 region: CASSPDSNTDTQYF. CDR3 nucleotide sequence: TGTGCCAGCAGTCCGGACTCTAACACAGATACGCAGTATTTT.

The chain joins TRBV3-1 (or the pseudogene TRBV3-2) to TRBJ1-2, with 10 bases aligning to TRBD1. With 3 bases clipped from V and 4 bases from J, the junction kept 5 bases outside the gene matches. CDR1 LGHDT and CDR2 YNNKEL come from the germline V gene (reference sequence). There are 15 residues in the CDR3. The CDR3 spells CASSQTGGFGYGYTF. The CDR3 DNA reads TGTGCCAGCAGCCAGACAGGGGGCTTCGGCTATGGCTACACCTTC.

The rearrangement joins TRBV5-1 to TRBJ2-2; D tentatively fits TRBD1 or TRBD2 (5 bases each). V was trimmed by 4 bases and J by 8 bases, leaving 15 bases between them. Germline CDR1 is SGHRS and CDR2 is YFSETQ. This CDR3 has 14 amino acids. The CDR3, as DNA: TGCGCCAGCAGCCCGGGACCACCCGGAGGGGAGCTGTTTTTT. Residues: CASSPGPPGGELFF.

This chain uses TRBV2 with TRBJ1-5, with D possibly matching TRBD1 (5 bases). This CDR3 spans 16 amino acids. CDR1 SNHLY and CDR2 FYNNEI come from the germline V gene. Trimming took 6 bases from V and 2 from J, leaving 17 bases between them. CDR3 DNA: TGTGCCAGCAGCGCTCGGGGGGGTGGTCGCAATCAGCCCCAGCATTTT. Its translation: CASSARGGGRNQPQHF.